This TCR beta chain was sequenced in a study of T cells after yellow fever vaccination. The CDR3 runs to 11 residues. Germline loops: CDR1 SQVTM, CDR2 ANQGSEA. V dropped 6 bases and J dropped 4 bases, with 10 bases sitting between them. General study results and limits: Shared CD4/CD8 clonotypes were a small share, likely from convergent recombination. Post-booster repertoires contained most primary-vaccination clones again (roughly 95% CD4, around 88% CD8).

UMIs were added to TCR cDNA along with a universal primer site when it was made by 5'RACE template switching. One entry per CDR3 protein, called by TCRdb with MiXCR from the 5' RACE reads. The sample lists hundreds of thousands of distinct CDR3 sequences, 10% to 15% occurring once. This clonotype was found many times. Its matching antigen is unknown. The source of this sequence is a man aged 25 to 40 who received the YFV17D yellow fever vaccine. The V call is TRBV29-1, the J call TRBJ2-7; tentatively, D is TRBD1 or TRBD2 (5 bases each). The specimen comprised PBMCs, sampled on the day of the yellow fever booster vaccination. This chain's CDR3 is CSVGDGYEQYF. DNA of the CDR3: TGCAGCGTGGGGGACGGTTACGAGCAGTACTTC.